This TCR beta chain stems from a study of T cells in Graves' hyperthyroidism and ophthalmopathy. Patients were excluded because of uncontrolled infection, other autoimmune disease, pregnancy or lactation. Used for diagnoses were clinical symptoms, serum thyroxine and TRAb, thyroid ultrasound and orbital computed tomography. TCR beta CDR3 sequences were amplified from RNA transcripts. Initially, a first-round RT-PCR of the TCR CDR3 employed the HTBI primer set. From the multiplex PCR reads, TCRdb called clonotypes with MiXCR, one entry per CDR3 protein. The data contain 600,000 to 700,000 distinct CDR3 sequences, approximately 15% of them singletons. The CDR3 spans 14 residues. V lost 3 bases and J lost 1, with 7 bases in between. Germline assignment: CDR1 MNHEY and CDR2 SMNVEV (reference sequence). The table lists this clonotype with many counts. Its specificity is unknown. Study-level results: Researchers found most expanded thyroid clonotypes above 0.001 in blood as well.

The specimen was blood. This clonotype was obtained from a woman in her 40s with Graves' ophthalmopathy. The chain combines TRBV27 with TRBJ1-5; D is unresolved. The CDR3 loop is CASSLQQSNQPQHF. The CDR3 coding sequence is TGTGCCAGCAGTTTGCAGCAAAGCAATCAGCCCCAGCATTTT.